This T cell receptor beta chain was recorded in a study of Ad26.COV2.S vaccination and SARS-CoV-2 variants. Treatment noted: 15 to 20 received Ad26.COV2.S at low or high dose, single or two shots; several received placebo; per-sample allocation not given. Sampling happened 63 days after the first vaccine or placebo injection. Measured with immunoSEQ multiplex PCR; TCRdb has only the in-frame clones, and not every one. The table lists 200,000 to 250,000 clones, roughly 90% of them singletons. This clone was detected once. CDR1 is MNHEY, CDR2 SVGEGT, per germline. The CDR3 extends over 17 amino acids. With V trimmed by 1 base and J by 5 bases, 12 bases remained unmatched.

This specimen was peripheral blood, taken in a trial of Ad26.COV2.S vaccine versus placebo. The TCR originated in a person between 18 and 60 years old who received the Ad26.COV2.S COVID-19 vaccine or a placebo. The rearrangement joins TRBV6-2 or TRBV6-3 to TRBJ2-3; 7 bases fit TRBD2. CDR3 loop: CASSYWISGLTGDTQYF. The DNA for the CDR3 is TGTGCCAGCAGTTACTGGATTAGCGGGCTCACCGGAGATACGCAGTATTTT.